This section outlines one T cell receptor (beta chain) sequence together with its context. This entry comes from a study of blood T cell repertoires in COVID-19. Study as a whole: Acute-phase and convalescent COVID-19 samples originated in the United States, Italy and Spain. PBMCs, B-cell-depleted T cells, or T cells provided the cDNA or gDNA that made up the material.

Per the authors' pipeline: For nucleated cells, counts were estimated from reference gene primer amplification. Clones were read by immunoSEQ multiplex PCR, and TCRdb kept only the in-frame ones, dropping some. V, J and clone size derive from that table, while D and trimming were established from the DNA sequence. The sample has under 25,000 clones, around nine tenths seen once. The CDR3 extends over 16 amino acids. Germline V gives CDR1 MNHNY, CDR2 SVGAGI (reference sequence). The ends lost 2 bases at V and 1 base at J; junction bases unmatched: 2. Material: peripheral blood. The V call is TRBV6-6, the J call TRBJ2-2; 9 bases agree with TRBD1. The source is a woman between 65 and 79 years old with active COVID-19. Here the CDR3 reads CASSYTGGGNTGELFF. In DNA form, the CDR3 reads TGTGCCAGCAGTTACACAGGGGGCGGGAACACCGGGGAGCTGTTTTTT.